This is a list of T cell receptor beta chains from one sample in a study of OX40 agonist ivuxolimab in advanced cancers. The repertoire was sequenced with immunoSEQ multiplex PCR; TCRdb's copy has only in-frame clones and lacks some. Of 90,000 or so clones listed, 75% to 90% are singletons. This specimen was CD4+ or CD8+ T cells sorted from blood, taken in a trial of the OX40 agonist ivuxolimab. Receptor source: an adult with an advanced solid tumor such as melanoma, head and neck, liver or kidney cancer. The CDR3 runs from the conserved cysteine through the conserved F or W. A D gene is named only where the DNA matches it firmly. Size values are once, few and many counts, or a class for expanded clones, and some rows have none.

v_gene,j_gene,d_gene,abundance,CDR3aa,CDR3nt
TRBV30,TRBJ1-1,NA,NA,CAWSVPTVSTEAFF,TGTGCCTGGAGTGTACCGACAGTCTCCACTGAAGCTTTCTTT
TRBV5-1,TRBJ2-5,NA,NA,CASSLAPETQYF,TGCGCCAGCAGCTTGGCGCCGGAGACCCAGTACTTC
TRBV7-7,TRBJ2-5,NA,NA,CASSHDGDLQETQYF,TGTGCTAGCAGCCACGACGGCGACCTCCAAGAGACCCAGTACTTC
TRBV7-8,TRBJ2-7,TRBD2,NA,CASSFAAGVSYEQYF,TGTGCCAGCAGCTTTGCGGCGGGAGTGTCCTACGAGCAGTACTTC
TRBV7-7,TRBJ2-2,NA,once,CASSLGQNTGELFF,TGTGCTAGCAGCTTGGGACAGAACACCGGGGAGCTGTTTTTT
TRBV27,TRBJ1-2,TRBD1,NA,CASSYQDRGEDGYTF,TGTGCCAGCAGTTACCAGGACAGGGGTGAGGATGGCTACACCTTC
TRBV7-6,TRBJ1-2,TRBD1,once,CASSMTGGVGYGYTF,TGTGCCAGCAGCATGACAGGGGGAGTAGGCTATGGCTACACCTTC
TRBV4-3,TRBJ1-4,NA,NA,CASSHLDPSWRNEKLFF,TGCGCCAGCAGCCATCTGGACCCATCTTGGAGAAATGAAAAACTGTTTTTT
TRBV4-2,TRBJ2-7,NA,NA,CASSQDHYSYEQYF,TGTGCCAGCAGCCAAGATCATTACTCCTACGAGCAGTACTTC
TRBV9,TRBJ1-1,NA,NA,CASRPFRDRRRENTEAFF,TGTGCCAGCAGGCCCTTCCGGGACCGAAGACGGGAGAACACTGAAGCTTTCTTT
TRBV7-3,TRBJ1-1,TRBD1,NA,CASSRQGGLNTEAFF,TGTGCCAGCAGCAGACAGGGGGGCCTCAACACTGAAGCTTTCTTT
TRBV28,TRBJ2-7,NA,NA,CASSLAGISYEQYF,TGTGCCAGCAGTTTAGCGGGGATCTCCTACGAGCAGTACTTC
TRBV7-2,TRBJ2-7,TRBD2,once,CASSPAGGRSYEQYF,TGTGCCAGCAGCCCGGCGGGAGGGCGCTCCTACGAGCAGTACTTC
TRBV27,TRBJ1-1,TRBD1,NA,CASSKTGINTEAFF,TGTGCCAGCAGTAAGACAGGGATCAACACTGAAGCTTTCTTT
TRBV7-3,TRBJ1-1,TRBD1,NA,CASSSATGGTEAFF,TGTGCCAGCAGCTCCGCTACAGGGGGGACTGAAGCTTTCTTT
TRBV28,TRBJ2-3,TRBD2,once,CASSLSGRGTDTQYF,TGTGCCAGCAGCCTAAGCGGGAGAGGGACAGATACGCAGTATTTT
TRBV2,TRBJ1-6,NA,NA,CASSAARRNSPLHF,TGTGCCAGCAGTGCAGCGAGACGTAATTCACCCCTCCACTTT
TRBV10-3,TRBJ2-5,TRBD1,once,CATQGSQETQYF,TGTGCCACACAGGGGAGTCAAGAGACCCAGTACTTC
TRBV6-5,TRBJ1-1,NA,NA,CASSYSTRNTEAFF,TGTGCCAGCAGTTACTCGACAAGGAACACTGAAGCTTTCTTT
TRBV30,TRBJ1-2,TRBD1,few,CAGTGYNYGYTF,TGTGCCGGGACAGGTTATAACTATGGCTACACCTTC
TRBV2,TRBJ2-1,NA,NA,CASRVNNEQFF,TGTGCCAGCAGAGTCAACAATGAGCAGTTCTTC
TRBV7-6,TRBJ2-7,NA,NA,CASSLGRVGEQYF,TGTGCCAGCAGCTTGGGTAGGGTGGGTGAGCAGTACTTC
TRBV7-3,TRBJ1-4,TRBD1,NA,CASSLAGRQGNEKLFF,TGTGCCAGCAGCTTAGCGGGACGACAGGGGAATGAAAAACTGTTTTTT
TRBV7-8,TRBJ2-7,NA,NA,CASSLSWGVPYEQYF,TGTGCCAGCAGCCTGTCGTGGGGCGTCCCCTACGAGCAGTACTTC
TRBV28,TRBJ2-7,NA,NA,CASTVGGRWPSSYEQYF,TGTGCCAGCACCGTGGGTGGTAGATGGCCAAGCTCCTACGAGCAGTACTTC
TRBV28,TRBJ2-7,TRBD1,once,CASSPRGTAHGEQYF,TGTGCCAGCAGCCCGAGGGGGACAGCCCACGGCGAGCAGTACTTC
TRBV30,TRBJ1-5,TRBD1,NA,CAWSDSFRGGGPQHF,TGTGCCTGGAGCGACTCTTTCAGGGGGGGAGGACCCCAGCATTTT
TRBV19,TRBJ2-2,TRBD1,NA,CASGDRGGTGELFF,TGTGCCAGTGGGGACAGGGGAGGGACCGGGGAGCTGTTTTTT
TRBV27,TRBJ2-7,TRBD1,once,CASSFYPPGQGAYEQYF,TGTGCCAGCAGTTTCTACCCACCGGGACAGGGGGCCTACGAGCAGTACTTC
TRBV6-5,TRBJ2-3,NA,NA,CATLSDTDTQYF,TGTGCCACCCTTAGTGATACAGATACGCAGTATTTT
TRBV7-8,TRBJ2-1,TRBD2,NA,CASSLVGLAGGLRNYNEQFF,TGTGCCAGCAGCTTAGTAGGACTAGCGGGGGGGCTAAGGAACTACAATGAGCAGTTCTTC
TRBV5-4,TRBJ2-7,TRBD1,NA,CASSRDRGYTYEQYF,TGTGCCAGCAGCCGGGACAGGGGGTATACCTACGAGCAGTACTTC
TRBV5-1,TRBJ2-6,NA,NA,CASSLGSSGANVLTF,TGCGCCAGCAGCTTGGGCAGCTCTGGGGCCAACGTCCTGACTTTC
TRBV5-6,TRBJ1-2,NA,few,CASSLRRTGTVF,TGTGCCAGCAGCTTGAGACGTACAGGGACCGTGTTC
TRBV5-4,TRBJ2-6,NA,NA,CASSLGRDSGANVLTF,TGTGCCAGCAGCTTGGGCAGGGACTCTGGGGCCAACGTCCTGACTTTC
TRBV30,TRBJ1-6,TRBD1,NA,CAWIATGTGILDNSPLHF,TGTGCCTGGATTGCGACCGGGACAGGGATCTTGGATAATTCACCCCTCCACTTT
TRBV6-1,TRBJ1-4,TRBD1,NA,CASSDGTGIGKLFF,TGTGCCAGCAGTGACGGGACAGGGATTGGAAAACTGTTTTTT
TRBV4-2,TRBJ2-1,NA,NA,CASSQDPGHSYNEQFF,TGTGCCAGCAGCCAAGATCCTGGCCACTCTTACAATGAGCAGTTCTTC
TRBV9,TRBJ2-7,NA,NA,CASSVAPQGEQYF,TGTGCCAGCAGCGTAGCCCCCCAAGGGGAGCAGTACTTC
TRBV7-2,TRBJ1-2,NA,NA,CASSLAWVPGGYTF,TGTGCCAGCAGCTTAGCGTGGGTCCCGGGTGGCTACACCTTC
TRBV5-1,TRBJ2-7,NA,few,CASSLRVGKEAGQYF,TGCGCCAGCAGCTTGAGGGTGGGGAAAGAAGCCGGGCAGTACTTC
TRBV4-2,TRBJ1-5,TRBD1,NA,CASSQQTGGLQPQHF,TGTGCCAGCAGCCAACAGACAGGGGGCTTGCAGCCCCAGCATTTT
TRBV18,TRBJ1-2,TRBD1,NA,CASSPPTGANYGYTF,TGTGCCAGCTCACCACCGACAGGGGCTAACTATGGCTACACCTTC
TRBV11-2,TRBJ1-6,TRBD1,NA,CASSLGGQGLGNSPLHF,TGTGCCAGCAGCTTAGGGGGACAGGGTCTAGGTAATTCACCCCTCCACTTT
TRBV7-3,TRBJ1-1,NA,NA,CASSLQRSGEAFF,TGTGCCAGCAGCTTACAGAGGTCCGGTGAAGCTTTCTTT
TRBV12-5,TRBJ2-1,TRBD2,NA,CASGLEVGGAHNEQFF,TGTGCTAGTGGTTTGGAGGTCGGGGGGGCACACAATGAGCAGTTCTTC
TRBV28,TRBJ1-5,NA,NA,CALQGGQGQPQHF,TGTGCCCTCCAAGGGGGTCAGGGTCAGCCCCAGCATTTT
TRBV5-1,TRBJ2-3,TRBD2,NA,CASSLGSLAGGRTDTQYF,TGCGCCAGCAGCTTGGGATCACTAGCGGGGGGACGCACAGATACGCAGTATTTT
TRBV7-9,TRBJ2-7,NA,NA,CASSSSTQGYDEQYF,TGTGCCAGCAGCTCCTCAACTCAGGGGTACGACGAGCAGTACTTC
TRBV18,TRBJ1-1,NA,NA,CASRSLHLNTEAFF,TGTGCCAGTCGCAGTTTGCACCTGAACACTGAAGCTTTCTTT
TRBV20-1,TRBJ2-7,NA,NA,CSAYGSYEQYF,TGCAGTGCTTACGGCAGTTACGAGCAGTACTTC
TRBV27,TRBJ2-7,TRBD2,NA,CASSLLLTSGRNEQYF,TGTGCCAGCAGTTTATTGTTGACTAGCGGGAGGAACGAGCAGTACTTC
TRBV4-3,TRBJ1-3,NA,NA,CASSQAVTYSGNTIYF,TGCGCCAGCAGCCAAGCCGTGACTTACTCTGGAAACACCATATATTTT
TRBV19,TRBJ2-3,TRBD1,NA,CASSPHPGQDTDTQYF,TGTGCCAGTAGTCCACACCCGGGACAGGACACAGATACGCAGTATTTT
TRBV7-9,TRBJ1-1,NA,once,CASSQGGFEAFF,TGTGCCAGCAGCCAAGGGGGGTTTGAAGCTTTCTTT